This is a list of T cell receptor beta chains from one sample in a study of blood T cell repertoires in COVID-19. Generated by immunoSEQ multiplex PCR, the TCRdb table keeps only in-frame clones and is missing some. The sample has 200,000 to 300,000 clones, around 90% seen once. Specimen: PBMCs or T cells enriched from blood (not recorded which). The source is a middle-aged man who had been exposed to COVID-19. The CDR3 runs from the conserved cysteine through the conserved F or W. A D gene is named only where the DNA matches it firmly. Where a row states a size, it is once, few, many or the class of an expanded clone; other rows omit it.

v_gene,abundance,j_gene,d_gene,CDR3nt,CDR3aa
TRBV10-2,few,TRBJ2-7,TRBD1,TGCGCCAGCAGTGACGGGACAGGGGGCTACGAGCAGTACTTC,CASSDGTGGYEQYF
TRBV19,NA,TRBJ1-1,NA,TGTGCCAGTAGTATAAATGGGCGCGGGGAAGCTTTCTTT,CASSINGRGEAFF
TRBV18,once,TRBJ1-4,NA,TGTGCCAGCTCCCGGACAGCAACTAATGAAAAACTGTTTTTT,CASSRTATNEKLFF
TRBV28,few,TRBJ1-2,TRBD1,TGTGCCAGCAGTCTAACCGACAGGGTGGCGGGCTACACCTTC,CASSLTDRVAGYTF
TRBV20-1,NA,TRBJ2-7,NA,TGCAGTGCAATAGAAAATTACGAGCAGTACTTC,CSAIENYEQYF
TRBV28,NA,TRBJ2-3,NA,TGTGCCAGCAACTTCAGACAGCGCACAGATACGCAGTATTTT,CASNFRQRTDTQYF
TRBV6-5,NA,TRBJ1-5,NA,TGTGCCAGCAGACCCACAGGGTCTCAGCCCCAGCATTTT,CASRPTGSQPQHF
TRBV28,NA,TRBJ2-1,NA,TGTTCATGTAGCGAACAGCGAATAGACAATGAGCAGTTCTTC,CSCSEQRIDNEQFF
TRBV9,NA,TRBJ2-2,NA,TGTGCCAGCAGCGTACAGCCGGGACAAGTAAACACCGGGGAGCTGTTTTTT,CASSVQPGQVNTGELFF
TRBV27,NA,TRBJ2-2,TRBD1,TGTGCCAGCAGTTTATCGGACAGGGGTGGGCCCGGGGAGCTGTTTTTT,CASSLSDRGGPGELFF
TRBV2,NA,TRBJ2-3,NA,TGTGCCAGCAAGGTGAGGGCAGGCACAGATACGCAGTATTTT,CASKVRAGTDTQYF
TRBV7-3,once,TRBJ2-1,NA,TGTGCCAGCAGCTTAACGGGGTGGGAGGACAATGAGCAGTTCTTC,CASSLTGWEDNEQFF
TRBV5-1,NA,TRBJ1-1,NA,TGCGCCAGCAGCTTGGACAATACATATGAAGCTTTCTTT,CASSLDNTYEAFF
TRBV13,NA,TRBJ1-1,NA,TGTGCCAGCAGCTTAGGGCCCACCGGGTTGAACACTGAAGCTTTCTTT,CASSLGPTGLNTEAFF
TRBV10-3,NA,TRBJ2-3,TRBD2,TGTGCCATCAACGGGGGGGCGGCAGATACGCAGTATTTT,CAINGGAADTQYF
TRBV5-6,NA,TRBJ2-1,NA,TGTGCCAGCAGCTTGGAGCAGGGGAACGGGAACGAGGCTGAGCAGTTCTTC,CASSLEQGNGNEAEQFF
TRBV30,NA,TRBJ1-1,NA,TGTGCCTGGAGTGCAGGGGCACGAGTCGGCACTGAAGCTTTCTTT,CAWSAGARVGTEAFF
TRBV9,once,TRBJ2-5,NA,TGTGCCAGCAGCACTCGGGGCCAAGAGACCCAGTACTTC,CASSTRGQETQYF
TRBV18,NA,TRBJ2-2,NA,TGTGCCAGCTCACCTGACTGGGTTGGCGGGGAGCTGTTTTTT,CASSPDWVGGELFF
TRBV7-6,NA,TRBJ2-7,TRBD1,TGTGCCAGCAGCTTACAGGTGACAGGGCTCAACGAGCAGTACTTC,CASSLQVTGLNEQYF
TRBV11-3,NA,TRBJ2-5,TRBD2,TGTGCCAGCAGTTGGACTAGCGGGAGGCTTAATCAAGAGACCCAGTACTTC,CASSWTSGRLNQETQYF
TRBV28,NA,TRBJ1-2,NA,TGTGCCAGCAGTTTATGGGTATCCGGTTCCTATGGCTACACCTTC,CASSLWVSGSYGYTF
TRBV5-1,NA,TRBJ2-3,NA,TGCGCCAGCAGCTTGACTAGCACAGATACGCAGTATTTT,CASSLTSTDTQYF
TRBV7-2,NA,TRBJ1-5,NA,TGTGCCAGCAGCCCTCGACAGCTCTCAGCCCAGCATTTT,CASSPRQLSAQHF